The 20 T cell receptor beta chains given below trace back to one sample, sequenced in a study of blood T cell repertoires in COVID-19. TCRdb's table, derived via immunoSEQ multiplex PCR, lists solely in-frame clones and lacks some. The data contain about 200,000 clones, about 80% of them seen just once; the ten biggest clones take up about 6.9%. The sequenced sample was peripheral blood. The receptors stem from a man in his fifties or sixties with acute or convalescent COVID-19.

V usage is TRBV10-1 and J usage is TRBJ1-1, with D perhaps matching TRBD1 (5 bases). CDR1 is WNHNN, CDR2 SYGVQD, per germline (reference sequence). Trimming removed 3 bases at V and 1 base at J, with 12 bases between. This CDR3 is 15 amino acids long. The CDR3 spells CASSDAGRGNTEAFF. The CDR3 nucleotides are TGCGCCAGCAGTGATGCGGGGCGAGGGAACACTGAAGCTTTCTTT.

J is TRBJ2-7 and V is TRBV12-3 or TRBV12-4; TRBD1 agrees at 8 bases. V lost 5 bases to trimming and J lost 6 bases; unmatched junction nucleotides: 6. This CDR3 has 13 residues. The DNA of the CDR3 is TGTGCCAGCAGTCTAAGGACAGGGATCGAGCAGTACTTC. This translates into CASSLRTGIEQYF.

The chain couples TRBV28 to TRBJ1-3; 8 nucleotides line up with TRBD1. The CDR3 runs to 13 residues. Trimming cost V 9 bases and J 11 bases; bases outside gene matches: 12. In germline, CDR1 is MDHEN, CDR2 SYDVKM. The CDR3 reads CASAARGLRSIYF. The CDR3 region has the DNA TGTGCCAGTGCTGCCAGGGGGCTGAGGTCCATATATTTT.

This chain links TRBV25-1 with TRBJ1-4; 9 bases are a match to TRBD1. V lost 2 bases, J lost 7 bases, and 5 bases stayed unmatched. This CDR3 is built from 15 residues. Germline CDR1 is MGHDK and CDR2 is SYGVNS. The CDR3 is CASSETGGAGEKLFF. CDR3 in DNA: TGTGCCAGCAGTGAAACAGGGGGCGCCGGTGAAAAACTGTTTTTT.

This clone was picked up one time. For the CDR3, the DNA is TGCGCCAGCAGCTTCACGGTAGGAGGCACAGATACGCAGTATTTT. It yields the protein CASSFTVGGTDTQYF. The chain has TRBV5-1 and TRBJ2-3; D is uncertain. From germline, CDR1 is SGHRS and CDR2 YFSETQ. This CDR3 has 15 residues. The germline V and J ends were trimmed by 2 bases and 1 base, with 11 bases remaining between them.

About this clone: Other DNA sequences in this specimen translate into the identical CDR3. V usage is TRBV5-4 and J usage is TRBJ2-3, with 13 bases lining up with TRBD2. There are 16 residues in the CDR3. V dropped 0 bases and J dropped 3; count of bases not matched to a gene: 1. CDR1 and CDR2 from the germline V gene are SGHNT and YYREEE (reference sequence). The CDR3 DNA reads as TGTGCCAGCAGCTTGGGGGGACTAGCGGGGACAGATACGCAGTATTTT. Protein sequence: CASSLGGLAGTDTQYF.

This clone was detected a few times. J is TRBJ1-2 and V is TRBV27, with 8 bases aligning to TRBD1. With V trimmed by 6 bases and J by 11 bases, 14 bases remained unmatched. This CDR3 comprises 14 residues. Germline V gene data show CDR1 as MNHEY and CDR2 as SMNVEV (reference sequence). CDR3: CASRDRGRGAGYTF. In nucleotides, the CDR3 is TGTGCCAGCAGAGACAGGGGACGAGGTGCTGGTTACACCTTC.

The CDR3 DNA reads as TGTGCCAGCAGTCCCCCGGGTAGGTGGGACACTGAAGCTTTCTTT. Translation gives CASSPPGRWDTEAFF. The chain carries TRBV6-5 and TRBJ1-1; no definite D call. This CDR3 has 15 residues. V gave up 5 bases and J gave up 3 bases, with 16 bases separating them. Germline CDR1 MNHEY, CDR2 SVGAGI.

This chain connects TRBV6-5 to TRBJ2-1, with 7 bases identical to TRBD2. Germline assignment: CDR1 MNHEY and CDR2 SVGAGI. The CDR3 is 14 amino acids. V shed 5 bases, J shed 1 base, and the junction held 2 bases outside the gene matches. The CDR3 loop is CASSSGISYNEQFF. The CDR3 DNA reads as TGTGCCAGCAGTAGCGGGATATCCTACAATGAGCAGTTCTTC.

The rearrangement links TRBV11-2 to TRBJ1-1, with TRBD1 identical over 7 bases. V shed 5 bases and J 6 bases; nucleotides not matched to a gene: 9. There are 14 residues in the CDR3. CDR1 and CDR2 from the germline V gene are SGHAT and FQNNGV. The CDR3 DNA sequence: TGTGCCAGCAGCCGAGACAGGGAACTGGCTGAAGCTTTCTTT. The encoded protein is CASSRDRELAEAFF.

This clone appeared a single time. The chain links TRBV3-1 (or the pseudogene TRBV3-2) to TRBJ1-3; D is possibly TRBD1 (5 bases). Germline V gives CDR1 LGHDT, CDR2 YNNKEL (reference sequence). V lost 0 bases and J lost 3, with 9 bases in between. This CDR3 spans 15 amino acids. The CDR3 DNA reads TGTGCCAGCAGCCAAGATTCAGGGTATGGAAACACCATATATTTT. Its protein product is CASSQDSGYGNTIYF.

The genes are TRBV7-2 and TRBJ1-1, with no clear D. The germline V and J ends were trimmed by 2 bases and 3 bases, with 10 bases remaining between them. Germline-derived CDR1 and CDR2 are SGHTA and FQGNSA. The CDR3 is made up of 14 amino acids. CDR3 sequence reads: CASSLSGFDTEAFF. The DNA of the CDR3 is TGTGCCAGCAGCTTAAGCGGATTTGACACTGAAGCTTTCTTT.

This chain links TRBV7-2 with TRBJ1-4; no firm D call. With 5 bases removed from V and 0 bases from J, the gap between germline ends came to 10 bases. The germline V gene encodes CDR1 SGHTA and CDR2 FQGNSA. The CDR3 loop spans 15 amino acids. CDR3 amino acids: CASSGSVATNEKLFF. The CDR3 DNA reads as TGTGCCAGCAGCGGGAGCGTCGCAACTAATGAAAAACTGTTTTTT. Using reference TRBV7-2 and TRBJ1-4 for the parts outside the CDR3, the full variable domain is GAGVSQSPSNKVTEKGKDVELRCDPISGHTALYWYRQSLGQGLEFLIYFQGNSAPDKSGLPSDRFSAERTGGSVSTLTIQRTQQEDSAVYLCASSGSVATNEKLFFGSGTQLSVL.

This clone was counted a single time. The CDR3 region is CASSQERREPQHF. The CDR3 nucleotides are TGCGCCAGCAGCCAAGAAAGGCGGGAGCCCCAGCATTTT. The chain uses TRBV4-3 and TRBJ1-5; D is unclear. Looked up from germline, CDR1 is LGHNA and CDR2 is YSLEER. This CDR3 has 13 amino acids. The ends were cut back, 0 bases at V and 8 bases at J, with 8 bases in the middle.

This chain connects TRBV6-5 to TRBJ2-4; no firm D call. Trimming shortened V by 5 bases and J by 0 bases, and 11 bases separated the two germline ends. CDR3 size: 15 residues. The germline V gene encodes CDR1 MNHEY and CDR2 SVGAGI. The CDR3 spells CASSPDTSAKNIQYF. The CDR3 region has the DNA TGTGCCAGCAGTCCAGACACCTCAGCCAAAAACATTCAGTACTTC.

The V gene is TRBV24-1, the J gene TRBJ2-1; tentative D call: TRBD2 (6 bases). Trimming shortened V by 3 bases and J by 11 bases, and 16 bases separated the two germline ends. The CDR3 has 14 amino acids. CDR1 KGHDR and CDR2 SFDVKD come from the germline V gene. CDR3 sequence: CATSDLSGASKQFF. CDR3 nucleotides: TGTGCCACCAGTGATCTTAGCGGAGCAAGCAAGCAGTTCTTC.

The chain recombines TRBV14 with TRBJ2-3; 8 nucleotides align to TRBD1. CDR1 is SGHDN and CDR2 is FVKESK in the germline V gene. This CDR3 contains 15 residues. The V segment lost 2 bases and the J segment 5 bases; nucleotides outside the gene matches: 6. This chain's CDR3 is CASSQIGQGQDTQYF. In DNA form, the CDR3 reads TGTGCCAGCAGCCAAATCGGACAGGGCCAAGATACGCAGTATTTT.

This chain connects TRBV4-1 to TRBJ1-4, with D hard to call. The CDR3 sequence is 14 residues long. V lost 2 bases to trimming and J lost 4 bases, with 8 bases between them. Per germline, CDR1 MGHRA and CDR2 YSYEKL. CDR3 nucleotides: TGCGCCAGCAGCCAATTCCGTATTAATGAAAAACTGTTTTTT. It is translated as CASSQFRINEKLFF.

The rearrangement uses TRBV9 and TRBJ2-1; 11 bases align to TRBD1. The germline V gene has CDR1 SGDLS and CDR2 YYNGEE. The CDR3 is made up of 16 amino acids. The trim removed 2 bases at V and 6 bases at J, leaving 7 bases unmatched. The CDR3 reads CASSVAGTGGTNEQFF. The CDR3 DNA is TGTGCCAGCAGCGTGGCCGGGACAGGGGGGACCAATGAGCAGTTCTTC.

The CDR3 spells CASSFSSGSKEQFF. The CDR3 nucleotides read TGTGCCAGCAGCTTCTCTAGCGGGAGCAAAGAGCAGTTCTTC. The chain couples TRBV13 to TRBJ2-1; 10 bases agree with TRBD2. Germline-derived CDR1 and CDR2 are PRHDT and FYEKMQ (reference sequence). The CDR3 consists of 14 residues. V dropped 3 bases and J dropped 10; count of bases not matched to a gene: 6.